These 3 T cell receptor beta chains originate from one sample sequenced in a study of beta chain features in type 1 diabetes. Of the isolated RNA, all was reverse transcribed, and so the sequenced material was expressed TCRB transcripts. Sequenced by immunoSEQ multiplex PCR; TCRdb stores in-frame clones only, minus some. The table includes about 150,000 clones, over 8.5% detected once. The sample was central memory CD4+ T cells from blood. The receptors originated from a man aged 18-30 years in good health.

The chain employs TRBV28 and TRBJ2-3; D unclear. V was clipped by 4 bases and J by 10 bases, with 12 bases between them. This CDR3 region has 12 residues. Germline V lookup: CDR1 MDHEN, CDR2 SYDVKM. The CDR3 here is CASSSSVLAQYF. As DNA, the CDR3 is TGTGCCAGCAGTTCATCCGTGCTTGCGCAGTATTTT.

V is TRBV19 and J is TRBJ2-1; the D is unclear. With 1 base removed from V and 6 bases from J, the gap between germline ends came to 10 bases. CDR3 size: 14 residues. Looked up from germline, CDR1 is LNHDA and CDR2 is SQIVND (reference sequence). This CDR3 reads CASSIGGDFNEQFF. The CDR3 DNA follows: TGTGCCAGTAGTATAGGGGGTGACTTCAATGAGCAGTTCTTC.

The J gene is TRBJ2-7, the V gene TRBV5-6; the D gene is possibly TRBD1 (6 bases). Germline V gives CDR1 SGHDT, CDR2 YYEEEE. V lost 4 bases, J lost 0 bases, and 14 bases lay in between. The CDR3 is 15 residues long. The chain's CDR3 is CASSNTGTLSYEQYF. The CDR3, as DNA: TGTGCCAGCAGCAACACCGGGACACTCTCCTACGAGCAGTACTTC.